This passage covers 29 T cell receptor beta chains from one sample sequenced in a study of identical twins. A single record per CDR3 protein comes from TCRdb applying MiXCR to the 5' RACE reads. The sample lists about 890,000 distinct CDR3 sequences, approximately 13% seen once, with about 1.5% in the top ten. These same data were also listed under a study on yellow fever vaccine responses in identical twins.

Material for sequencing was PBMCs. These receptors were collected from a woman between 18 and 29 years old in good health.

In this sample, this clonotype turned up a few times. The gene calls are TRBV5-1 and TRBJ2-1; 8 positions agree with TRBD2. The V segment lost 7 bases and the J segment 7 bases; nucleotides outside the gene matches: 16. Germline V gene lookup returns CDR1 SGHRS and CDR2 YFSETQ. The CDR3 is made up of 16 amino acids. CDR3 region: CASSPAGASGFNEQFF. In nucleotides, the CDR3 is TGCGCCAGCTCACCGGCAGGGGCTAGCGGGTTTAATGAGCAGTTCTTC.

The chain links TRBV4-1 to TRBJ2-5; possible D gene TRBD2, 6 bases. This CDR3 comprises 17 residues. Germline V gene sequence: CDR1 MGHRA, CDR2 YSYEKL. Trimming took off 4 bases at V and 2 bases at J, with 20 bases between the two ends. The CDR3 nucleotides are TGCGCCAGCAGCCGGGCATTCGGGACTTTGACACAAGAGACCCAGTACTTC. Protein product: CASSRAFGTLTQETQYF.

The table lists this clonotype with many counts. The chain couples TRBV25-1 to TRBJ2-2; maybe TRBD1 (5 bases). Trimming took off 8 bases at V and 0 bases at J, with 10 bases between the two ends. Germline CDR1 reads MGHDK; CDR2 reads SYGVNS. This CDR3 has 14 amino acids. The CDR3: CASDQGSNTGELFF. DNA of the CDR3: TGTGCCAGCGATCAGGGATCGAACACCGGGGAGCTGTTTTTT.

The DNA of the CDR3 is TGTGCCAGCAGTTTACACCCGGCCGACTCAAACATTCAGTACTTC. It encodes CASSLHPADSNIQYF. The rearrangement joins TRBV28 to TRBJ2-4; D not certain. Germline V CDR1 and CDR2: MDHEN, SYDVKM. CDR3 length: 15 residues. Trimming took 2 bases from V and 6 from J, leaving 14 bases between them.

This clonotype showed up many times. This sequence joins TRBV5-6 and TRBJ2-2; no firm D call. Between the trimmed V and J ends, which lost 1 base and 7 bases, there was a span of 5 bases. There are 12 residues in the CDR3. Germline V gene data show CDR1 as SGHDT and CDR2 as YYEEEE. CDR3 nucleotides: TGTGCCAGCAGCTTGTTAGTCGGGGAGCTGTTTTTT. This codes for CASSLLVGELFF.

This clonotype was counted a single time. The J gene is TRBJ2-1, the V gene TRBV2; the match to TRBD2 covers 9 bases. Germline V gene sequence: CDR1 SNHLY, CDR2 FYNNEI. This CDR3 is 16 amino acids long. The V gene end was trimmed by 7 bases and the J gene end by 0 bases; junction bases not matched to a gene: 7. The CDR3 DNA sequence: TGTGCCAGCAAATACCTTAGCGGGAGCTCCTACAATGAGCAGTTCTTC. It is translated as CASKYLSGSSYNEQFF.

The table lists this clonotype with a few counts. The J gene is TRBJ2-1, the V gene TRBV3-1; a weak D match, TRBD1 (5 bases). CDR1 LGHDT and CDR2 YNNKEL come from the germline V gene (reference sequence). The CDR3 covers 18 residues. Trimming removed 4 bases at V and 0 bases at J, with 19 bases between. The CDR3: CASSRPLTGILSYNEQFF. The CDR3 bases are TGTGCCAGCAGCCGCCCCCTAACAGGCATCCTCTCCTACAATGAGCAGTTCTTC.

The table lists this clonotype with many counts. CDR3 DNA sequence: TGCGCCAGCAGGCGGGACGGAAACACCGGGGAGCTGTTTTTT. Translating gives CASRRDGNTGELFF. The genes are TRBV5-1 and TRBJ2-2; TRBD2 is a possible D gene (6 bases). The V end was cut by 5 bases, the J end by 2 bases, with 10 bases between. Germline V gives CDR1 SGHRS, CDR2 YFSETQ. This CDR3 has 14 residues.

This clonotype was counted at least ten times. The chain has TRBV12-3 or TRBV12-4 and TRBJ1-2; 9 bases match TRBD1. The CDR3 contains 14 residues. The V segment lost 6 bases and the J segment 0 bases; nucleotides outside the gene matches: 2. The CDR3 reads CASRGTGSNYGYTF. For the CDR3, the DNA is TGTGCCAGCAGGGGGACAGGGTCTAACTATGGCTACACCTTC.

The rearrangement links TRBV12-5 to TRBJ2-3, with D possibly being TRBD1 (7 bases). CDR1 and CDR2 (germline): LGHNT, FRNRAP. V dropped 1 base and J dropped 2 bases, with 13 bases sitting between them. This CDR3 contains 16 residues. The CDR3 loop reads CASGLAGGGPTDTQYF. The CDR3 DNA sequence: TGTGCTAGTGGTTTGGCAGGGGGAGGCCCCACAGATACGCAGTATTTT.

At least ten counts were recorded for this clonotype. The chain carries TRBV20-1 and TRBJ1-2; 7 bases fit TRBD1. Per germline, CDR1 DFQATT and CDR2 SNEGSKA (reference sequence). The CDR3 is made up of 13 amino acids. V lost 1 base, J lost 6 bases, and 5 bases stayed unmatched. The CDR3 DNA reads TGCAGTGCTAGAGTTCAGGGGGTTCATGGCTACACCTTC. This sequence encodes CSARVQGVHGYTF.

The chain's CDR3 is CASSPPGGTGNTIYF. For the CDR3, the DNA is TGTGCCAGCAGCCCTCCAGGGGGCACGGGAAACACCATATATTTT. V usage is TRBV11-2 and J usage is TRBJ1-3, with 8 positions matching TRBD1. Unmatched junction bases numbered 7, after V lost 5 bases and J lost 4 bases. This CDR3 is built from 15 residues. CDR1 is SGHAT and CDR2 is FQNNGV in the germline V gene.

This clonotype has just a few counts. The chain carries TRBV5-1 and TRBJ2-1; 9 bases agree with TRBD2. The CDR3 length is 16 residues. Germline V lookup: CDR1 SGHRS, CDR2 YFSETQ. With V trimmed by 0 bases and J by 7 bases, 8 bases remained unmatched. The CDR3: CASSLDRGAGGNEQFF. In DNA, the CDR3 is TGCGCCAGCAGCTTGGATCGGGGCGCGGGGGGGAATGAGCAGTTCTTC. The full variable domain, completed using reference TRBV5-1 and TRBJ2-1, is KAGVTQTPRYLIKTRGQQVTLSCSPISGHRSVSWYQQTPGQGLQFLFEYFSETQRNKGNFPGRFSGRQFSNSRSEMNVSTLELGDSALYLCASSLDRGAGGNEQFFGPGTRLTVL.

The chain joins TRBV7-3 to TRBJ2-3, with 7 bases fitting TRBD1. Trimming at V came to 5 bases and at J to 1 base, leaving 12 bases not matched to a gene. CDR3 size: 17 residues. Germline assignment: CDR1 SGHTA and CDR2 FQGTGA. CDR3 bases: TGTGCCAGCAGCCCAGGGGGAGCTGCCAGTCGCACAGATACGCAGTATTTT. Protein sequence: CASSPGGAASRTDTQYF.

This clonotype was seen ten or more times. This chain uses TRBV29-1 with TRBJ1-2; D uncertain. CDR3 length: 11 residues. CDR1 is SQVTM, CDR2 ANQGSEA, per germline. V lost 5 bases and J 4 bases, leaving 8 bases between the germline ends. The CDR3 loop reads CSVRAVYGYTF. The DNA for the CDR3 is TGCAGCGTTCGGGCTGTCTATGGCTACACCTTC.

This clonotype was seen a few times. The chain couples TRBV27 to TRBJ2-1; perhaps TRBD2 as D (6 bases). Trimming removed 5 bases at V and 9 bases at J, with 20 bases between. The CDR3 extends over 15 amino acids. Germline CDR1 reads MNHEY; CDR2 reads SMNVEV (reference sequence). The CDR3 here is CASSPTYPLAPEQFF. CDR3 coding DNA: TGTGCCAGCAGTCCCACCTACCCCCTAGCGCCTGAGCAGTTCTTC.

This clonotype was picked up many times. V gene TRBV3-1 combines with J gene TRBJ2-7; D ambiguous. The CDR3 spans 18 residues. Germline V CDR1 and CDR2: LGHDT, YNNKEL (reference sequence). The V end lost 5 bases, the J end lost 0 bases, and 23 bases lay between the germline ends. Here the CDR3 reads CASSSNWARDSSSYEQYF. The CDR3 DNA follows: TGTGCCAGCAGCTCCAACTGGGCTCGCGATTCAAGCTCCTACGAGCAGTACTTC.

V and J are TRBV12-3 or TRBV12-4 and TRBJ2-1, with 9 positions matching TRBD2. This CDR3 spans 15 amino acids. J was trimmed by 8 bases and V by 6 bases; bases with no gene match: 11. The CDR3, as DNA: TGTGCCAGCAGCACTCTTAGCGGGAGTCTTGATGAGCAGTTCTTC. It is translated as CASSTLSGSLDEQFF.

In its sample, this clonotype was seen many times. The chain carries TRBV12-3 or TRBV12-4 and TRBJ2-4; D may match TRBD1 or TRBD2 (5 bases each). The length of the CDR3 is 17 residues. Trimming took 5 bases from V and 6 from J, leaving 23 bases between them. In nucleotides, the CDR3 is TGTGCCAGCAGTCCTGAGTACGGGACGCATGATGGAAACATTCAGTACTTC. Translated, it gives CASSPEYGTHDGNIQYF.

V gene TRBV9 combines with J gene TRBJ2-1; D is perhaps TRBD2 (5 bases). This CDR3 is 18 amino acids long. Between the trimmed V and J ends, which lost 0 bases and 3 bases, there was a span of 19 bases. Germline V gene lookup returns CDR1 SGDLS and CDR2 YYNGEE. CDR3 protein: CASSVGGNIQRLYNEQFF. The CDR3 DNA reads as TGTGCCAGCAGCGTAGGGGGAAACATTCAGCGGCTCTACAATGAGCAGTTCTTC.

This clonotype was picked up a small number of times. The chain couples TRBV20-1 to TRBJ1-2; no clear D gene. With 3 bases removed from V and 4 bases from J, the gap between germline ends came to 9 bases. This CDR3 comprises 12 residues. Germline loops: CDR1 DFQATT, CDR2 SNEGSKA (reference sequence). The CDR3 DNA reads as TGCAGTGCTAGGGATGTCGGCTATGGCTACACCTTC. Its translation is CSARDVGYGYTF.

This clonotype showed up just a few times. This sequence joins TRBV10-3 and TRBJ1-1; possible D gene TRBD1, 5 bases. The CDR3 is 15 residues long. Trimming left V 3 bases short and J 1 base short, with 12 bases between. Germline loops: CDR1 ENHRY, CDR2 SYGVKD. The CDR3: CAISDAGTANTEAFF. CDR3 nucleotides: TGTGCCATCAGTGACGCCGGGACCGCGAACACTGAAGCTTTCTTT.

In its sample, this clonotype was seen many times. This sequence joins TRBV10-3 and TRBJ2-3; D is perhaps TRBD1 (6 bases). Germline-derived CDR1 and CDR2 are ENHRY and SYGVKD. Between the trimmed V and J ends, which lost 4 bases and 2 bases, there was a span of 10 bases. The CDR3 totals 14 residues. The CDR3 DNA reads as TGTGCCATCAGTGCCGACAGGAACACAGATACGCAGTATTTT. Translating gives CAISADRNTDTQYF.

This clonotype was seen more than once but under ten times. In DNA, the CDR3 is TGTGCCAGCAGTTTACAGGATGGGACCGGGGAGCTGTTTTTT. Amino acid sequence: CASSLQDGTGELFF. The chain carries TRBV12-3 or TRBV12-4 and TRBJ2-2; D is undetermined. V was trimmed by 2 bases and J by 5 bases, leaving 9 bases between them. The length of the CDR3 is 14 residues.

This clonotype was detected a few times. The chain employs TRBV9 and TRBJ2-5, with 10 bases aligning to TRBD2. CDR1 and CDR2 from the germline V gene are SGDLS and YYNGEE. Germline trimming cut 0 bases from V and 4 bases from J; bases unmatched to any gene: 6. This CDR3 has 16 amino acids. The CDR3 loop reads CASSVVSSGGLETQYF. The CDR3 DNA sequence: TGTGCCAGCAGCGTAGTTTCTAGCGGGGGATTAGAGACCCAGTACTTC.

There are a few counts of this clonotype. The chain uses TRBV12-3 or TRBV12-4 and TRBJ2-4; possibly TRBD1 or TRBD2 for D (5 bases each). The CDR3 is 15 amino acids. Trimming removed 6 bases from V and 1 base from J, with 13 bases in between. For the CDR3, the DNA is TGTGCCAGCAGAGCCGGGGCCCAGGCCAAAAACATTCAGTACTTC. Translated: CASRAGAQAKNIQYF.

The chain links TRBV5-8 to TRBJ2-7; maybe TRBD2 (5 bases). V dropped 4 bases and J dropped 0 bases, with 8 bases sitting between them. CDR1 and CDR2 from the germline V gene are SGHTS and YDEGEE. The CDR3 covers 13 residues. The CDR3 DNA is TGTGCCAGCAGCGGGGAGTCCTCCTACGAGCAGTACTTC. This codes for CASSGESSYEQYF.

This clonotype came up many times. The J gene is TRBJ1-1, the V gene TRBV5-1; 12 bases line up with TRBD1. Germline CDR1 reads SGHRS; CDR2 reads YFSETQ. After removal of 4 bases from V and 4 bases from J, the junction contained 11 bases not matched to a gene. The CDR3 runs 17 residues. The CDR3 DNA reads as TGCGCCAGCAGCCCTGGGACAGGGGGCTTGAAGGGCACTGAAGCTTTCTTT. Protein: CASSPGTGGLKGTEAFF.

This clonotype was detected ten times or more. This chain joins TRBV5-1 and TRBJ1-2; 7 bases are shared with TRBD1. V was clipped by 7 bases and J by 3 bases; unmatched bases: 12. This CDR3 has 15 amino acids. Germline V gene data show CDR1 as SGHRS and CDR2 as YFSETQ. CDR3 nucleotide sequence: TGCGCCAGCGCGAGTCCTGACAGGGAACACTATGGCTACACCTTC. Translating gives CASASPDREHYGYTF.